A single sample is the source of the 3 T cell receptor beta chains below, sequenced in a study of T cell repertoires in cytomegalovirus infection. Their antigens are not known. TCRdb ran MiXCR on the reads and lists one entry per CDR3 protein. This table holds 550,000 to 700,000 distinct CDR3 sequences, approximately 40% found once. Material: cultured PBMCs, obtained from culture after CMV antigen stimulation. The receptors derive from a human donor in good health (CMV status not recorded). Some clones in this sample may be carry-over from other donors' samples.

V usage is TRBV4-2 and J usage is TRBJ1-2, with 12 nucleotides matching TRBD1. CDR3 length: 18 residues. CDR1 and CDR2 from the germline V gene are LGHNA and YNFKEQ. Germline trimming cut 4 bases from V and 1 base from J; bases unmatched to any gene: 10. CDR3 loop: CASSPGGDRGPINYGYTF. Here the CDR3 DNA reads TGTGCCAGCAGCCCCGGAGGGGACAGGGGGCCGATTAACTATGGCTACACCTTC.

With respect to this clonotype: A read error may produce the germline difference seen at one junction end. The chain couples TRBV20-1 to TRBJ2-1, with 10 bases identical to TRBD2. The CDR3 extends over 15 amino acids. Per the germline V gene, CDR1 is DFQATT and CDR2 is SNEGSKA (reference sequence). The CDR3, as DNA: TGCAGTGCAAGAGCGGGGGGGCCGGGCTACAATGAGCAGTTCTTC. Translated: CSARAGGPGYNEQFF.

This clonotype was seen a few times. V and J are TRBV6-5 and TRBJ1-1; unclear D gene. The germline gives CDR1 MNHEY, CDR2 SVGAGI. Trimming cost V 5 bases and J 4 bases, with 11 bases left between them. The CDR3 runs to 13 residues. CDR3 amino acids: CASSTGSGTEAFF. In DNA, the CDR3 is TGTGCCAGCAGTACCGGAAGCGGCACTGAAGCTTTCTTT.